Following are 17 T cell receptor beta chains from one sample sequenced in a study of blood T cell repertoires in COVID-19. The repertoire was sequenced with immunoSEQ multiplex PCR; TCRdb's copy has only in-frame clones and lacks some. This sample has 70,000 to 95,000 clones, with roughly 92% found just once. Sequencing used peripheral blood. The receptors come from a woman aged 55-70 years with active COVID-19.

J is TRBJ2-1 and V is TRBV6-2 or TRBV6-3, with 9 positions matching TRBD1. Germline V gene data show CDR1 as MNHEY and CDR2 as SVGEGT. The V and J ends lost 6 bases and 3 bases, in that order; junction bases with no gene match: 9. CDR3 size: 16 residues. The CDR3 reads CASSPLGTGYYNEQFF. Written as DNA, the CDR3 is TGTGCCAGCAGCCCTTTAGGGACAGGGTACTACAATGAGCAGTTCTTC.

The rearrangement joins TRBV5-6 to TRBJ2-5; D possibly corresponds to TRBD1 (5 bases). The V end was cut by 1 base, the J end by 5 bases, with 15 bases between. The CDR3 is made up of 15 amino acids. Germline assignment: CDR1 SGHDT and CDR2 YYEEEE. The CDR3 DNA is TGTGCCAGCAGCTTGACCAGGGTGTCCATGGAGACCCAGTACTTC. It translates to CASSLTRVSMETQYF.

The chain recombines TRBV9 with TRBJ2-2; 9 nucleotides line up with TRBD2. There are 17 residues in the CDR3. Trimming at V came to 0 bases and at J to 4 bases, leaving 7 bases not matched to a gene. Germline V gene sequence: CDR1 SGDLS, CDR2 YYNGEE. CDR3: CASSVEGGGAGTGELFF. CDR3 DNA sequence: TGTGCCAGCAGCGTAGAAGGCGGGGGGGCCGGCACCGGGGAGCTGTTTTTT.

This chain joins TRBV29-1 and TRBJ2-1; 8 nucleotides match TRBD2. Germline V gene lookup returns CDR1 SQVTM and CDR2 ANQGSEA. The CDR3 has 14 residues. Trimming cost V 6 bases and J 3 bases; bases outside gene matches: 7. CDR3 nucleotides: TGCAGCGTGCCCCAGCGGGAGATCTACAATGAGCAGTTCTTC. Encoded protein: CSVPQREIYNEQFF.

The CDR3 loop is CATSDWGRGTDTQYF. CDR3 DNA sequence: TGTGCCACCAGTGATTGGGGCAGGGGCACAGATACGCAGTATTTT. This rearrangement joins TRBV24-1 to TRBJ2-3; maybe TRBD1 (5 bases). The V gene's germline CDR1 is KGHDR and CDR2 SFDVKD. The CDR3 runs 15 residues. V lost 2 bases and J lost 1, with 9 bases in between.

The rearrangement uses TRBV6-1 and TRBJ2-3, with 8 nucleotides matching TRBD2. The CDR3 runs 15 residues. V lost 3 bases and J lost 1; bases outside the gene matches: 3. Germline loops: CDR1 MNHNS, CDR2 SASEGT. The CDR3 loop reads CASSEAGGRTDTQYF. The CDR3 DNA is TGTGCCAGCAGTGAGGCGGGGGGCCGCACAGATACGCAGTATTTT.

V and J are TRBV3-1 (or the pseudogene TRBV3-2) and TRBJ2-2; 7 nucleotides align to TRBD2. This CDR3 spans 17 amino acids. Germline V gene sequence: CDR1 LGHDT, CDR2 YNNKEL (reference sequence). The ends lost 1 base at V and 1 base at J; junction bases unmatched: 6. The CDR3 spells CASSQASSGLNTGELFF. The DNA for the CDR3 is TGTGCCAGCAGCCAAGCATCTAGCGGACTGAACACCGGGGAGCTGTTTTTT.

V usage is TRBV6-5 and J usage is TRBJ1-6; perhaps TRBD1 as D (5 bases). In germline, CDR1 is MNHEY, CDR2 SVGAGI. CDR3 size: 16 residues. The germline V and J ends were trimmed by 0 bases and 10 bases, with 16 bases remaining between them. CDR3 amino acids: CASSYSRGVLRSPLHF. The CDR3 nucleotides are TGTGCCAGCAGTTACTCACGGGGGGTCTTACGGTCACCCCTCCACTTT.

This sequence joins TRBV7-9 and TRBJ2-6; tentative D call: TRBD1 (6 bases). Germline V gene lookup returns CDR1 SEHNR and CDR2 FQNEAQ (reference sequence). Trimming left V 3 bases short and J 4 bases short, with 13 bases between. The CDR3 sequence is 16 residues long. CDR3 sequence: CASSFSGAAGANVLTF. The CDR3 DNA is TGTGCCAGCAGCTTTTCAGGGGCTGCAGGGGCCAACGTCCTGACTTTC.

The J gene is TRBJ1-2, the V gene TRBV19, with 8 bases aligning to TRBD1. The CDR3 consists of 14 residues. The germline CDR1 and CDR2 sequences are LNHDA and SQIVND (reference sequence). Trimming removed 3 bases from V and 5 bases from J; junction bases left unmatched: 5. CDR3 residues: CASSMPGGVYGYTF. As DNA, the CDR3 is TGTGCCAGTAGTATGCCAGGGGGCGTGTATGGCTACACCTTC. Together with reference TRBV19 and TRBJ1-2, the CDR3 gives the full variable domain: DGGITQSPKYLFRKEGQNVTLSCEQNLNHDAMYWYRQDPGQGLRLIYYSQIVNDFQKGDIAEGYSVSREKKESFPLTVTSAQKNPTAFYLCASSMPGGVYGYTFGSGTRLTVV.

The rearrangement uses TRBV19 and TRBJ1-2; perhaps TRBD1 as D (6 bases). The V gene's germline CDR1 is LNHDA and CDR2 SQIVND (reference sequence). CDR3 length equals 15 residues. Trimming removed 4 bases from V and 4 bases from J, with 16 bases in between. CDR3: CASSTTFDRSYGYTF. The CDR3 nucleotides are TGTGCCAGTAGTACGACCTTCGACAGGAGCTATGGCTACACCTTC.

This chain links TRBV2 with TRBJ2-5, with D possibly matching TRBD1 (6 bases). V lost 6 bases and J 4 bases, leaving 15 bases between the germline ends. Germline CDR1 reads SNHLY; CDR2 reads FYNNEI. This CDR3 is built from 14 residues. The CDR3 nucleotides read TGTGCCAGCAGCCTAGTTGGGACATCAGAGACCCAGTACTTC. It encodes CASSLVGTSETQYF.

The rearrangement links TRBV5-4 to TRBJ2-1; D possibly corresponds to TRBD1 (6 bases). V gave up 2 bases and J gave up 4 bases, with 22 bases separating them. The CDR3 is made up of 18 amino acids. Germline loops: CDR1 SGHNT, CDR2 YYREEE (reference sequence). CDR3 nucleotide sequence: TGTGCCAGCAGCTTCGGGGCAGTGGAGACTGGGACATACAATGAGCAGTTCTTC. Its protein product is CASSFGAVETGTYNEQFF.

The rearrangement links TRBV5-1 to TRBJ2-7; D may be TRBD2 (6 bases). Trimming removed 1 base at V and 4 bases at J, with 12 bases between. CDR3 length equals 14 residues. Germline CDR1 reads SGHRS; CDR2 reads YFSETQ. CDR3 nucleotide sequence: TGCGCCAGCAGCTTGCAGGGACTCGGTTACGAGCAGTACTTC. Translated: CASSLQGLGYEQYF.

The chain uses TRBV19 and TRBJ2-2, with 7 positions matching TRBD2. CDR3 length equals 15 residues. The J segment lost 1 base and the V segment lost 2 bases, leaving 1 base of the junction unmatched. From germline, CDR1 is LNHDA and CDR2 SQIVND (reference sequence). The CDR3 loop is CASSILAVNTGELFF. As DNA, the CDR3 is TGTGCCAGTAGTATACTAGCGGTGAACACCGGGGAGCTGTTTTTT.

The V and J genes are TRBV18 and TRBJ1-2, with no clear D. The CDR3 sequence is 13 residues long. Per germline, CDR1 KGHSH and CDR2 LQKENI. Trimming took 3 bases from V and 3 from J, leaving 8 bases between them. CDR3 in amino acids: CASSPEVDYGYTF. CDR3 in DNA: TGTGCCAGCTCACCCGAGGTTGACTATGGCTACACCTTC. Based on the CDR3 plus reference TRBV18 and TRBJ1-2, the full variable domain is NAGVMQNPRHLVRRRGQEARLRCSPMKGHSHVYWYRQLPEEGLKFMVYLQKENIIDESGMPKERFSAEFPKEGPSILRIQQVVRGDSAAYFCASSPEVDYGYTFGSGTRLTVV.

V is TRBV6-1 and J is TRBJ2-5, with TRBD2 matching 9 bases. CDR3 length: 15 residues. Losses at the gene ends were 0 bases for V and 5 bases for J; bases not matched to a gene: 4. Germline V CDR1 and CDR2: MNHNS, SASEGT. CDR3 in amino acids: CASSEASGSRETQYF. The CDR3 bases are TGTGCCAGCAGTGAAGCTAGCGGGAGTCGGGAGACCCAGTACTTC.